Included here is one T cell receptor (beta chain) sequence, with context. The antigen is unknown. This specimen comes from a study of shared clonotypes between healthy human individuals. Trimming took 2 bases from V and 0 from J, leaving 14 bases between them. This CDR3 comprises 16 residues. Germline V gene data show CDR1 as SGHRS and CDR2 as YFSETQ. Libraries were prepared by immunoSEQ multiplex PCR; TCRdb keeps only in-frame clonotypes and omits some of them. This table holds 2,500,000 or so clones, 93% found once. Study-level points and caveats: Several donors held about 4.6% of naive CD4 clonotypes in common.

Sequencing was carried out using naive CD4+ T cells from PBMCs. Indicated subset: CD45RA+ positively selected. This TCR was recovered from a man aged 18 to 30 in good health. Some clones in this sample may be carry-over from other donors' samples. The chain recombines TRBV5-1 with TRBJ2-5; D uncertain. CDR3 protein: CASSFRPAAYQETQYF. The CDR3 DNA follows: TGCGCCAGCAGCTTCCGGCCGGCCGCGTACCAAGAGACCCAGTACTTC.